This TCR beta chain was sequenced in a study of follicular helper T cells after annual influenza vaccination. Study at large: After each seasonal flu vaccination, blood came on days 0, 7 and 28.

General study results and limits: Productive TCRB sequences came from only roughly 8.5-23% of cells.

The germline V gene encodes CDR1 GTSNPN and CDR2 SVGIG (reference sequence). The J segment lost 10 bases and the V segment lost 2 bases, leaving 10 bases of the junction unmatched. The CDR3 contains 13 residues. A note on this clone: Its specificity is unknown.

TCRB sequencing was done at Survey resolution level. Some clones are missing from TCRdb's copy, which holds only in-frame ones; the method was immunoSEQ multiplex PCR. The sample contains about 27,000 clones, approximately 80% of which appear only once. The time point is: 2014-2015 season, pre-vaccination. Non-naive CD4+CXCR5+PD-1+ cTfh were sorted into ICOS+CD38+ and ICOS-CD38- fractions. The sample was CXCR5+ CD38- circulating T follicular helper cells from blood, taken on the day of influenza vaccination. Regarding subset: circulating Tfh, non-naive CD4+CXCR5+PD-1+ (ICOS+CD38+ or ICOS-CD38-). The chain recombines TRBV30 with TRBJ1-1; the match to TRBD1 covers 7 bases. The TCR comes from an adult who received the influenza vaccine. This chain's CDR3 is CAWSSNRGSPAFF. In DNA form, the CDR3 reads TGTGCCTGGAGTTCAAACAGGGGATCCCCAGCTTTCTTT.